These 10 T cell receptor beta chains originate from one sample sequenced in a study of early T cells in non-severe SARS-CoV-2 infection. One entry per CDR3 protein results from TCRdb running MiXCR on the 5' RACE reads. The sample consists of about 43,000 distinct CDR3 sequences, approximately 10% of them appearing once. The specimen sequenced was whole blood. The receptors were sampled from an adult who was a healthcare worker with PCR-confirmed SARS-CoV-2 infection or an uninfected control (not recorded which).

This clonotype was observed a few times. The CDR3: CSARTGGDYGYTF. The CDR3 DNA follows: TGCAGTGCAAGGACAGGTGGGGACTATGGCTACACCTTC. V gene TRBV20-1 combines with J gene TRBJ1-2; TRBD1 aligns across 7 bases. This CDR3 is 13 amino acids long. Germline CDR1 DFQATT, CDR2 SNEGSKA (reference sequence). Trimming removed 6 bases from V and 3 bases from J; junction bases left unmatched: 7.

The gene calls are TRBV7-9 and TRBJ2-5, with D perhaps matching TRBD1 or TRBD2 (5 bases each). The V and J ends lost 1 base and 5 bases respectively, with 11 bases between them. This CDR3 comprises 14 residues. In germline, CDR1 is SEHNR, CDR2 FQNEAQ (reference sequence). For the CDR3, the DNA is TGTGCCAGCAGCTTAGGGGGGATCGCCGAGACCCAGTACTTC. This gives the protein CASSLGGIAETQYF.

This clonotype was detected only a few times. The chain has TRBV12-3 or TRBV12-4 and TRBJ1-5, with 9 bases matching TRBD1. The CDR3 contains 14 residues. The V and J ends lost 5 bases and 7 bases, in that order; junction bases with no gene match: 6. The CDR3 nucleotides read TGTGCCAGCAGTACGGACAGGGGCGGACAGCCCCAGCATTTT. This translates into CASSTDRGGQPQHF.

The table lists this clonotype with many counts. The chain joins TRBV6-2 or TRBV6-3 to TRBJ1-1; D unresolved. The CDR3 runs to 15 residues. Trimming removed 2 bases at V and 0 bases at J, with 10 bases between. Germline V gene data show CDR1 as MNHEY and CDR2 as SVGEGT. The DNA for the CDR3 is TGTGCCAGCAGTTACGGTCGGTGGGTGAACACTGAAGCTTTCTTT. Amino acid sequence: CASSYGRWVNTEAFF.

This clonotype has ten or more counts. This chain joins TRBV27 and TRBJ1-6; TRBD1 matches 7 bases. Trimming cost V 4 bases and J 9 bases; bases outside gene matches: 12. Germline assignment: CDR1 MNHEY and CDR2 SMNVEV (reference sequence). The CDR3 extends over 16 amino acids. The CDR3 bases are TGTGCCAGCAGTTCGCCGGAGGGACAGAGATTTTCACCCCTCCACTTT. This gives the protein CASSSPEGQRFSPLHF.

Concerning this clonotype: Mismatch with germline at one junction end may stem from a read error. The CDR3 bases are TGTGCCAGCAGCAACAGGGGGGGGATAGAGGCCCAGTACTTC. It specifies CASSNRGGIEAQYF. The J gene is TRBJ2-5, the V gene TRBV3-1; the D gene is possibly TRBD1 (8 bases). This CDR3 region has 14 residues. CDR1 and CDR2 from the germline V gene are LGHDT and YNNKEL (reference sequence).

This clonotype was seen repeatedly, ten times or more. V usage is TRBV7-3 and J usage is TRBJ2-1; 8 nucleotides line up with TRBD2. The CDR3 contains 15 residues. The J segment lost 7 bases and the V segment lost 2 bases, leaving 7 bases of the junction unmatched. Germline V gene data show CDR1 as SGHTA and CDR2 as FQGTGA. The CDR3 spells CASSLPAGLENEQFF. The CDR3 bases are TGTGCCAGCAGCTTACCCGCGGGACTAGAGAATGAGCAGTTCTTC.

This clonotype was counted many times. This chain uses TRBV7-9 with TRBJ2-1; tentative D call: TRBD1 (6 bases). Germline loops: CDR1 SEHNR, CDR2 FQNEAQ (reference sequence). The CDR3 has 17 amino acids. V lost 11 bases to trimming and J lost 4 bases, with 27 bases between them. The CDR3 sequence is CAGPIVSGTQPYNEQFF. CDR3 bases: TGTGCCGGACCCATCGTTTCGGGGACACAACCTTACAATGAGCAGTTCTTC.

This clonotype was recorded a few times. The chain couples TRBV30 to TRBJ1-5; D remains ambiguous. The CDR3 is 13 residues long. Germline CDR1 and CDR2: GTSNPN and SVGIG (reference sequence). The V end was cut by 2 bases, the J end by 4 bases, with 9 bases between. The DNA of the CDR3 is TGTGCCTGGAGTCCGGGGTCTAATCAGCCCCAGCATTTT. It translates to CAWSPGSNQPQHF. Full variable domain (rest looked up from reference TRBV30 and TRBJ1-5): SQTIHQWPATLVQPVGSPLSLECTVEGTSNPNLYWYRQAAGRGLQLLFYSVGIGQISSEVPQNLSASRPQDRQFILSSKKLLLSDSGFYLCAWSPGSNQPQHFGDGTRLSIL.

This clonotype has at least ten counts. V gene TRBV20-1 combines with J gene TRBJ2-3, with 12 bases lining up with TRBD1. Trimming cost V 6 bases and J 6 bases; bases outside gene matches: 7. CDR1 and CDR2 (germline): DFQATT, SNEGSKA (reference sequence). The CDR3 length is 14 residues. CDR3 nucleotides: TGCAGTGCGGGCGGGACAGGGGGCTCGGATACGCAGTATTTT. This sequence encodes CSAGGTGGSDTQYF.